The 30 T cell receptor beta chains given below trace back to one sample, sequenced in a study of OX40 agonist ivuxolimab in advanced cancers. The library was generated by the immunoSEQ multiplex PCR assay. Entries here come from immuneACCESS through TCRdb and include only in-frame sequences with V and J called. Some clones fail to appear in such tables; in the studies checked, an unresolved V gene covers under half of the shortfall, and the cause of the remainder is unknown. In this sample the table shows 55,000 to 65,000 clones, 77% of which occur a single time. The ten biggest clones cover around 5.9% of the sample. The sample in question was CD4+ or CD8+ T cells sorted from blood, obtained in a trial of the OX40 agonist ivuxolimab. These receptors were taken from an adult with an advanced solid tumor such as melanoma, head and neck, liver or kidney cancer.

This chain links TRBV5-1 with TRBJ2-5, with TRBD2 matching 8 bases. This CDR3 region has 15 residues. In germline, CDR1 is SGHRS, CDR2 YFSETQ. V shed 4 bases, J shed 7 bases, and the junction held 12 bases outside the gene matches. This CDR3 is CASSPSGLGLGTQYF. The CDR3, as DNA: TGCGCCAGCAGCCCCTCGGGACTAGGTTTGGGGACCCAGTACTTC.

CDR3: CASSIDWTAVTGELFF. CDR3 nucleotide sequence: TGTGCCAGTAGTATAGATTGGACAGCAGTCACCGGGGAGCTGTTTTTT. The chain links TRBV19 to TRBJ2-2; TRBD1 is a possible D gene (6 bases). Trimming pared 0 bases from V and 4 bases from J, leaving 12 bases between. Germline V lookup: CDR1 LNHDA, CDR2 SQIVND (reference sequence). This CDR3 contains 16 residues.

The chain couples TRBV6-5 to TRBJ1-1; D remains ambiguous. CDR3 length: 15 residues. CDR1 MNHEY and CDR2 SVGAGI come from the germline V gene. Trimming pared 2 bases from V and 0 bases from J, leaving 10 bases between. The CDR3 spells CASSYVVGMNTEAFF. CDR3 DNA: TGTGCCAGCAGTTACGTCGTGGGCATGAACACTGAAGCTTTCTTT.

This clone has just a few counts. Other nucleotide sequences in the sample specify the same CDR3. The V call is TRBV5-1, the J call TRBJ1-1; D is undetermined. This CDR3 is built from 14 residues. Trimming cost V 0 bases and J 0 bases, with 6 bases left between them. CDR1 SGHRS and CDR2 YFSETQ come from the germline V gene. The CDR3 sequence is CASSLGILNTEAFF. The CDR3 nucleotides are TGCGCCAGCAGCTTGGGTATTCTGAACACTGAAGCTTTCTTT.

V gene TRBV9 combines with J gene TRBJ2-7; D perhaps matches TRBD1 (5 bases). The germline CDR1 and CDR2 sequences are SGDLS and YYNGEE. Trimming pared 3 bases from V and 5 bases from J, leaving 18 bases between. The CDR3 is made up of 15 amino acids. CDR3 bases: TGTGCCAGCAGCGCCACGACAGTAGGGTACAACGAGCAGTACTTC. Residues: CASSATTVGYNEQYF.

This clone appeared many times. The gene calls are TRBV27 and TRBJ1-1, with D perhaps TRBD1 (5 bases). Germline V gives CDR1 MNHEY, CDR2 SMNVEV (reference sequence). The CDR3 contains 13 residues. V lost 5 bases, J lost 2 bases, and 9 bases lay in between. In DNA form, the CDR3 reads TGTGCCAGCAGTCAGGGCCTCAACACTGAAGCTTTCTTT. It encodes CASSQGLNTEAFF.

This clone has more than one count but fewer than ten. CDR3 nucleotides: TGTGCCAGCAGCCACCTCAAGGGACTAGCGGGTTCTAACACCGGGGAGCTGTTTTTT. Amino acids: CASSHLKGLAGSNTGELFF. The genes are TRBV14 and TRBJ2-2; 12 bases map to TRBD2. Germline V gene lookup returns CDR1 SGHDN and CDR2 FVKESK. This CDR3 is built from 19 residues. After removal of 3 bases from V and 2 bases from J, the junction contained 10 bases not matched to a gene.

This chain links TRBV4-1 with TRBJ2-7; a weak D match, TRBD2 (6 bases). The V end was cut by 1 base, the J end by 1 base, with 14 bases between. There are 16 residues in the CDR3. CDR1 and CDR2 (germline): MGHRA, YSYEKL. The CDR3: CASSQGTTRMSYEQYF. As DNA, the CDR3 is TGCGCCAGCAGCCAAGGGACTACCCGTATGTCCTACGAGCAGTACTTC.

The chain couples TRBV7-2 to TRBJ2-3, with 7 bases lining up with TRBD1. V shed 7 bases and J 3 bases; nucleotides not matched to a gene: 10. Germline lookup yields CDR1 SGHTA and CDR2 FQGNSA. The CDR3 totals 15 residues. CDR3 sequence reads: CASNLQGRWTDTQYF. CDR3 nucleotide sequence: TGTGCCAGCAACCTACAGGGGAGATGGACAGATACGCAGTATTTT.

The chain couples TRBV5-6 to TRBJ2-2; D is possibly TRBD2 (6 bases). In germline, CDR1 is SGHDT, CDR2 YYEEEE. V lost 1 base to trimming and J lost 13 bases, with 14 bases between them. The CDR3 extends over 13 amino acids. CDR3 protein: CASSLLFGSGLFF. CDR3 DNA: TGTGCCAGCAGCTTGTTGTTCGGTAGCGGGCTGTTTTTT.

The rearrangement links TRBV7-9 to TRBJ2-1; 8 nucleotides align to TRBD1. Germline lookup yields CDR1 SEHNR and CDR2 FQNEAQ (reference sequence). Losses at the gene ends were 3 bases for V and 1 base for J; bases not matched to a gene: 5. This CDR3 is built from 16 residues. The DNA of the CDR3 is TGTGCCAGCAGCTTCCCAGGACAGGGATCCTACAATGAGCAGTTCTTC. Translated, it gives CASSFPGQGSYNEQFF.

The rearrangement uses TRBV7-2 and TRBJ1-5; 8 bases line up with TRBD1. The CDR3 consists of 15 residues. The J segment lost 5 bases and the V segment lost 2 bases, leaving 5 bases of the junction unmatched. CDR1 is SGHTA and CDR2 is FQGNSA in the germline V gene. The DNA for the CDR3 is TGTGCCAGCAGCTTATGGACAGGGTACGATCAGCCCCAGCATTTT. Translated, it gives CASSLWTGYDQPQHF.

The genes are TRBV7-2 and TRBJ2-2; tentatively, D is TRBD2 (5 bases). The CDR3 contains 16 residues. Germline V gives CDR1 SGHTA, CDR2 FQGNSA. V dropped 4 bases and J dropped 5 bases, with 17 bases sitting between them. The chain's CDR3 is CASSSSGSRWTGELFF. Written as DNA, the CDR3 is TGTGCCAGCAGCTCATCGGGGAGTCGCTGGACCGGGGAGCTGTTTTTT.

The rearrangement uses TRBV6-6 and TRBJ1-1; tentative D call: TRBD1 (5 bases). The CDR3 is 14 residues long. V was trimmed by 3 bases and J by 1 base, leaving 9 bases between them. Germline loops: CDR1 MNHNY, CDR2 SVGAGI (reference sequence). The DNA of the CDR3 is TGTGCCAGCAGTTATCGGGACGGGAACACTGAAGCTTTCTTT. Protein: CASSYRDGNTEAFF.

The gene calls are TRBV11-3 and TRBJ1-1; 7 bases match TRBD1. The CDR3 runs to 15 residues. V lost 1 base to trimming and J lost 1 base; unmatched junction nucleotides: 3. The germline V gene encodes CDR1 SGHNT and CDR2 YENEEA. The CDR3 is CASSLGGDRNTEAFF. The CDR3 DNA reads TGTGCCAGCAGCTTAGGAGGGGACAGGAACACTGAAGCTTTCTTT.

This clone was seen at least ten times. The V gene is TRBV9, the J gene TRBJ2-7, with D hard to call. With 0 bases removed from V and 4 bases from J, the gap between germline ends came to 5 bases. This CDR3 spans 12 amino acids. CDR1 and CDR2 (germline): SGDLS, YYNGEE. The chain's CDR3 is CASSVAIYEQYF. The CDR3 DNA follows: TGTGCCAGCAGCGTAGCCATTTACGAGCAGTACTTC.

This chain joins TRBV28 and TRBJ2-3; the match to TRBD2 covers 7 bases. V dropped 8 bases and J dropped 4; count of bases not matched to a gene: 18. CDR1 and CDR2 from the germline V gene are MDHEN and SYDVKM. The CDR3 contains 17 residues. The CDR3 spells CASLSPRGGRFADTQYF. The CDR3 DNA is TGTGCCAGCCTCTCACCTCGGGGCGGGAGATTCGCAGATACGCAGTATTTT.

The rearrangement joins TRBV28 to TRBJ1-1; 9 nucleotides line up with TRBD1. Germline assignment: CDR1 MDHEN and CDR2 SYDVKM. This CDR3 region has 14 residues. Trimming removed 4 bases from V and 5 bases from J; junction bases left unmatched: 5. The CDR3, as DNA: TGTGCCAGCAGTTCGCCCGGGACAGGGACTGAAGCTTTCTTT. This codes for CASSSPGTGTEAFF.

The chain couples TRBV7-2 to TRBJ2-5, with 14 positions matching TRBD2. V gave up 0 bases and J gave up 5 bases; unmatched junction bases: 5. From germline, CDR1 is SGHTA and CDR2 FQGNSA. CDR3 length: 17 residues. The DNA of the CDR3 is TGTGCCAGCAGCTTAGCCCTGGGACTAGCGGGGGAGGAGACCCAGTACTTC. It encodes CASSLALGLAGEETQYF.

This chain joins TRBV15 and TRBJ2-3, with TRBD2 as a possible D gene (5 bases). The germline CDR1 and CDR2 sequences are LNHNV and YYDKDF (reference sequence). V lost 0 bases and J lost 4, with 8 bases in between. The CDR3 is 14 residues long. CDR3 bases: TGTGCCACCAGCAGAGATCTAGCTTCAGATACGCAGTATTTT. Its translation is CATSRDLASDTQYF.

This clone occurred once. The chain couples TRBV27 to TRBJ1-2, with D uncertain. V was pared by 6 bases and J by 3 bases, with 11 bases between. CDR1 and CDR2 from the germline V gene are MNHEY and SMNVEV (reference sequence). The length of the CDR3 is 13 residues. The DNA of the CDR3 is TGTGCCAGCAGGGAGACGCCTTACTATGGCTACACCTTC. This gives the protein CASRETPYYGYTF.

This clone came up a few times. The chain couples TRBV9 to TRBJ2-1; D could derive from TRBD1 or TRBD2 (5 bases each). The CDR3 extends over 15 amino acids. The V gene lost 0 bases and the J gene lost 9 bases, with 16 bases spanning the gap. The germline V gene has CDR1 SGDLS and CDR2 YYNGEE. In nucleotides, the CDR3 is TGTGCCAGCAGCGTAGGAGGGGCCCTCAATGGTGAGCAGTTCTTC. Translating gives CASSVGGALNGEQFF.

The rearrangement joins TRBV18 to TRBJ1-1; TRBD1 might be the D (5 bases). From germline, CDR1 is KGHSH and CDR2 LQKENI. The V end lost 8 bases, the J end lost 1 base, and 17 bases lay between the germline ends. The CDR3 length is 15 residues. As DNA, the CDR3 is TGTGCCAGCCGGCCGGGGGGAGGGACGAACACTGAAGCTTTCTTT. This encodes CASRPGGGTNTEAFF. Based on the CDR3 plus reference TRBV18 and TRBJ1-1, the full variable domain is NAGVMQNPRHLVRRRGQEARLRCSPMKGHSHVYWYRQLPEEGLKFMVYLQKENIIDESGMPKERFSAEFPKEGPSILRIQQVVRGDSAAYFCASRPGGGTNTEAFFGQGTRLTVV.

This clone is labeled as medium-sized (0.01 to 0.1%). The J gene is TRBJ1-1, the V gene TRBV9; no definite D call. Trimming shortened V by 4 bases and J by 0 bases, and 7 bases separated the two germline ends. The germline V gene has CDR1 SGDLS and CDR2 YYNGEE. This CDR3 contains 13 residues. CDR3 sequence: CASSLSVNTEAFF. The CDR3 DNA reads as TGTGCCAGCAGCCTTTCGGTGAACACTGAAGCTTTCTTT.

This sequence joins TRBV4-3 and TRBJ1-2; 7 nucleotides line up with TRBD1. The CDR3 loop spans 16 amino acids. V lost 6 bases and J lost 0; bases outside the gene matches: 10. Looked up from germline, CDR1 is LGHNA and CDR2 is YSLEER. CDR3 residues: CASRQDQGVANYGYTF. In DNA form, the CDR3 reads TGCGCCAGCAGGCAGGACCAGGGGGTCGCTAACTATGGCTACACCTTC.

The rearrangement uses TRBV2 and TRBJ1-6; 7 nucleotides align to TRBD1. Germline V gives CDR1 SNHLY, CDR2 FYNNEI. J lost 6 bases, V lost 4 bases, and 6 bases had no gene match. This CDR3 contains 15 residues. The CDR3 reads CASSGQQGFNSPLHF. DNA of the CDR3: TGTGCCAGCAGTGGACAACAGGGGTTTAATTCACCCCTCCACTTT.

The chain's CDR3 is CASSLTTGSPYNSPLHF. The CDR3 DNA sequence: TGTGCCAGCAGCTTAACGACAGGCTCCCCCTATAATTCACCCCTCCACTTT. V is TRBV7-2 and J is TRBJ1-6; D possibly corresponds to TRBD1 (6 bases). The CDR3 is 17 amino acids. Trimming removed 2 bases at V and 2 bases at J, with 13 bases between. Germline V gene sequence: CDR1 SGHTA, CDR2 FQGNSA.

The chain recombines TRBV19 with TRBJ2-1, with a tentative D call TRBD1 (5 bases). CDR3 size: 15 residues. The germline V gene has CDR1 LNHDA and CDR2 SQIVND (reference sequence). V shed 3 bases and J shed 4 bases, with 13 bases lying between them. CDR3 DNA sequence: TGTGCCAGTAGTATGGATCAGGGCGAATACAATGAGCAGTTCTTC. This gives the protein CASSMDQGEYNEQFF.

The V and J genes are TRBV29-1 and TRBJ1-1, with a weak D call TRBD1 (5 bases). The CDR3 runs 12 residues. V gave up 6 bases and J gave up 7 bases, with 15 bases separating them. The germline CDR1 and CDR2 sequences are SQVTM and ANQGSEA. CDR3 sequence: CSVEKVGGEAFF. CDR3 nucleotide sequence: TGCAGCGTCGAAAAGGTCGGGGGTGAAGCTTTCTTT. Using reference TRBV29-1 and TRBJ1-1 for the parts outside the CDR3, the full variable domain is SAVISQKPSRDICQRGTSLTIQCQVDSQVTMMFWYRQQPGQSLTLIATANQGSEATYESGFVIDKFPISRPNLTFSTLTVSNMSPEDSSIYLCSVEKVGGEAFFGQGTRLTVV.

The sample holds a few counts of this clone. In nucleotides, the CDR3 is TGTGCCAGCAGCTTAGCCCTAGTGAACACTGAAGCTTTCTTT. It specifies CASSLALVNTEAFF. The rearrangement uses TRBV7-8 and TRBJ1-1; D is unclear. V dropped 0 bases and J dropped 0 bases, with 5 bases sitting between them. The CDR3 is made up of 14 amino acids. CDR1 and CDR2 from the germline V gene are SGHVS and FQNEAQ. Filled out from reference TRBV7-8 and TRBJ1-1, the complete variable domain reads GAGVSQSPRYKVAKRGQDVALRCDPISGHVSLFWYQQALGQGPEFLTYFQNEAQLDKSGLPSDRFFAERPEGSVSTLKIQRTQQEDSAVYLCASSLALVNTEAFFGQGTRLTVV.